Presented here are 3 T cell receptor beta chains from one specimen sequenced in a study of blood T cell repertoires in COVID-19 (dated by TCRdb to the early 2020s). The library relied on the immunoSEQ multiplex PCR assay. As stored in TCRdb, this immuneACCESS dataset retains in-frame rearrangements with V and J assigned. A fraction of the clones does not appear; measured against another copy, unresolved V genes explain less than half of the discrepancy, and the remainder lacks a known reason. The sample includes under 200,000 clones, with roughly 86% observed a single time. The ten largest clonotypes hold roughly 0.53% of the sample. The specimen was peripheral blood. The source is a man in his 60s with COVID-19, enrolled during active disease.

The V gene is TRBV30, the J gene TRBJ2-1; TRBD2 matches 7 bases. Germline V gene data show CDR1 as GTSNPN and CDR2 as SVGIG (reference sequence). V trimming: 0 bases; J trimming: 8 bases; junction bases outside the gene matches: 7. The CDR3 consists of 14 residues. CDR3 amino acids: CAWSVRAGSHEQFF. The CDR3 region has the DNA TGTGCCTGGAGTGTACGAGCGGGATCACATGAGCAGTTCTTC.

V is TRBV11-2 and J is TRBJ1-1; D is uncertain. Looked up from germline, CDR1 is SGHAT and CDR2 is FQNNGV. The CDR3 totals 14 residues. V was shortened by 4 bases and J by 4 bases, with 13 bases between the two germline ends. CDR3 residues: CASSWLAMSTEAFF. Here the CDR3 DNA reads TGTGCCAGCAGCTGGTTAGCGATGAGCACTGAAGCTTTCTTT.

In DNA form, the CDR3 reads TGTGCCACCAGTGCTCACGGGAGGACGCGCACAGATACGCAGTATTTT. It specifies CATSAHGRTRTDTQYF. This rearrangement joins TRBV24-1 to TRBJ2-3, with TRBD2 matching 7 bases. V gave up 5 bases and J gave up 1 base; unmatched junction bases: 8. Germline V CDR1 and CDR2: KGHDR, SFDVKD. The CDR3 loop spans 16 amino acids.